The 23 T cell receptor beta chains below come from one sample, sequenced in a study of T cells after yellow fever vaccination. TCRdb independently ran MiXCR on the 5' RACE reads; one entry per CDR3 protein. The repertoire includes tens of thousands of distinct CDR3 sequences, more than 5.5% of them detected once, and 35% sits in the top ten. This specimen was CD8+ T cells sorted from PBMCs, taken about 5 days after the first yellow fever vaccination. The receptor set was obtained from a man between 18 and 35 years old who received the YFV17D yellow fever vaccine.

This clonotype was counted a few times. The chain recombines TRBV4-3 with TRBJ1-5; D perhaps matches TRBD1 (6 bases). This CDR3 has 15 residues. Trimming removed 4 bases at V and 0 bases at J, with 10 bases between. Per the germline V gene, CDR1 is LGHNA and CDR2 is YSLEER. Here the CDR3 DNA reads TGCGCCAGCAGCCCCAGGGGCGATAGCAATCAGCCCCAGCATTTT. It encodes CASSPRGDSNQPQHF.

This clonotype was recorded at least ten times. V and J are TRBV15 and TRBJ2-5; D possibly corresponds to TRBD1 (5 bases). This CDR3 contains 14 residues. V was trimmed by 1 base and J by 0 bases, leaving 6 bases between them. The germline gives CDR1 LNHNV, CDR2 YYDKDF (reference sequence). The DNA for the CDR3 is TGTGCCACCAGCAGAGGACAGTACCAAGAGACCCAGTACTTC. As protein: CATSRGQYQETQYF.

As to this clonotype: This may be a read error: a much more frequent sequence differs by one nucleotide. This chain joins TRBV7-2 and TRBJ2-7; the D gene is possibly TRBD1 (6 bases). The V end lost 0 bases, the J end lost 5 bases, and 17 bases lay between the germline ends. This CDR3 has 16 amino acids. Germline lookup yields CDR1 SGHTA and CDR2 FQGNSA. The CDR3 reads CASSLAPQGLTHEQYF. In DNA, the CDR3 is TGTGCCAGCAGCTTAGCCCCCCAGGGGTTAACCCACGAGCAGTACTTC.

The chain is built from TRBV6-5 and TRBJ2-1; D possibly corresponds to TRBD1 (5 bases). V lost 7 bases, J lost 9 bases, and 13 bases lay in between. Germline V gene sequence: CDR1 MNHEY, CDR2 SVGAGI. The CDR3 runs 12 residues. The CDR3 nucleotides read TGTGCCAGCAACAACAGGTATACTGAGCAGTTCTTC. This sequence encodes CASNNRYTEQFF.

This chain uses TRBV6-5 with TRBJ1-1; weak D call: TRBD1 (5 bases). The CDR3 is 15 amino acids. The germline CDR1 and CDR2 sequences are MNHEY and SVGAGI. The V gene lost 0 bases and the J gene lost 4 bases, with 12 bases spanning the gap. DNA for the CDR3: TGTGCCAGCAGTTACTCGCAGGGTGAGGTCACTGAAGCTTTCTTT. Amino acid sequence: CASSYSQGEVTEAFF.

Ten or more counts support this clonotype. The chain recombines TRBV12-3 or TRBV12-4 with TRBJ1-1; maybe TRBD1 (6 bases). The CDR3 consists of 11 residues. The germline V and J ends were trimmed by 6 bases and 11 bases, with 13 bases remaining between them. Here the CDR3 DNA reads TGTGCCAGCAGCAGACAGGCCCAGGCTTTCTTT. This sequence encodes CASSRQAQAFF.

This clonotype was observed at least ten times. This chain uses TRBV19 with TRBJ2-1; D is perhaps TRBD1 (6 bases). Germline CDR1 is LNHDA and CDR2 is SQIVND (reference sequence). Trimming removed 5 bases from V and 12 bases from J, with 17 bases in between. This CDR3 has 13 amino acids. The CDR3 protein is CASSVGTLLTQFF. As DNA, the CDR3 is TGTGCCAGTAGTGTCGGGACACTACTTACGCAGTTCTTC.

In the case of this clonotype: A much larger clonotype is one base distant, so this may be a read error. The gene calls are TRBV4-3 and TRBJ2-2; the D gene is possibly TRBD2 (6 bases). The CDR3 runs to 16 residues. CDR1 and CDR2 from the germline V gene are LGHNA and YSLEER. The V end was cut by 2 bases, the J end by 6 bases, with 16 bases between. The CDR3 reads CASSQRGRRGAGELFF. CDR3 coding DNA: TGCGCCAGCAGCCAACGGGGGAGGAGAGGCGCCGGGGAGCTGTTTTTT.

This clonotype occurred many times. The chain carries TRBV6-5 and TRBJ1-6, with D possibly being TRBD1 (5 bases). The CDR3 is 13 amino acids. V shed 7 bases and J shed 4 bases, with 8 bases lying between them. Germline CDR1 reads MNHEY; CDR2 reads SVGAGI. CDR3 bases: TGTGCCAGCACCGCAGGGTATAATTCACCCCTCCACTTT. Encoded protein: CASTAGYNSPLHF.

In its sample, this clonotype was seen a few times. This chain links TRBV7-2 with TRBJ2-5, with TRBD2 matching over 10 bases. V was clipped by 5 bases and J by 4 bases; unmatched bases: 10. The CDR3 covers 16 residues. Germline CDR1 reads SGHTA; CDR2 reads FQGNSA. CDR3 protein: CASSTGTSVWGETQYF. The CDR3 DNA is TGTGCCAGCAGCACCGGGACTAGCGTTTGGGGAGAGACCCAGTACTTC.

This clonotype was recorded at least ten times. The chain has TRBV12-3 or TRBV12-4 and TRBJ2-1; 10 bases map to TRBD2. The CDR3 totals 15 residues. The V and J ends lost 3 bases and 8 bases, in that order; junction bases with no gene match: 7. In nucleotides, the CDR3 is TGTGCCAGCAGTTTGCAAGCGGGGGGGCCCCATGAGCAGTTCTTC. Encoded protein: CASSLQAGGPHEQFF.

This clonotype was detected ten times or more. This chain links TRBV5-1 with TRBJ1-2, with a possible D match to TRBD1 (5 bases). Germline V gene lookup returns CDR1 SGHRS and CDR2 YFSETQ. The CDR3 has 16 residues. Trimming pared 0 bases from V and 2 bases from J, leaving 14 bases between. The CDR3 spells CASSLDQAGQNYGYTF. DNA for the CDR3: TGCGCCAGCAGCTTGGATCAGGCAGGACAAAACTATGGCTACACCTTC.

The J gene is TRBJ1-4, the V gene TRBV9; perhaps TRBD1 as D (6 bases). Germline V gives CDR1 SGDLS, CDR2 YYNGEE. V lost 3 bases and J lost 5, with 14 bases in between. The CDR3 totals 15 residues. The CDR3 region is CASSAYGTPNEKLFF. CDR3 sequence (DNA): TGTGCCAGCAGCGCCTACGGGACACCCAATGAAAAACTGTTTTTT.

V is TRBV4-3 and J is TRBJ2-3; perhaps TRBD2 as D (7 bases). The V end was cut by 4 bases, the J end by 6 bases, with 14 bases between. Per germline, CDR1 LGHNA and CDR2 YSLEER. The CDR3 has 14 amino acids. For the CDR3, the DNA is TGCGCCAGCAGCCCGTGGGGGGGCGCGGATACGCAGTATTTT. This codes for CASSPWGGADTQYF.

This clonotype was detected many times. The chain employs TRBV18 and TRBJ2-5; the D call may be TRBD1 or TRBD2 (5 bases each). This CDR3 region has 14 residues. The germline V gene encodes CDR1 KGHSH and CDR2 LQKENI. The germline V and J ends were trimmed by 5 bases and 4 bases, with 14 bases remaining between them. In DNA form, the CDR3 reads TGTGCCAGCTCATGGGACCGCCTCGGAGAGACCCAGTACTTC. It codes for CASSWDRLGETQYF.

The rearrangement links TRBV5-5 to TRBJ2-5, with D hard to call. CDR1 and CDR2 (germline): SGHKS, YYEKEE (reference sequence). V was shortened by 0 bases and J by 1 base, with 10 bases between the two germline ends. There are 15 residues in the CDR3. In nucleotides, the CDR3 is TGTGCCAGCAGCTTGGTGACGGACGCCCAAGAGACCCAGTACTTC. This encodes CASSLVTDAQETQYF.

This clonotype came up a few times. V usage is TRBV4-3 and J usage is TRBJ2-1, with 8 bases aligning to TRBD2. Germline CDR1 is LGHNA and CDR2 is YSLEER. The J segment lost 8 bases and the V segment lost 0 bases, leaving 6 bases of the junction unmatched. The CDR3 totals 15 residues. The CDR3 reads CASSQEGSGVDEQFF. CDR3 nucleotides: TGCGCCAGCAGCCAAGAGGGTAGCGGGGTAGATGAGCAGTTCTTC.

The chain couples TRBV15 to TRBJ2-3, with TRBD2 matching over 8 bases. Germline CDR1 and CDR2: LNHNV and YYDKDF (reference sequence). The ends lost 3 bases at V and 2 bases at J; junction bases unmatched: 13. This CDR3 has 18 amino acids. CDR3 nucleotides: TGTGCCACCAGCAGTGCGGGGGGCCGACAACAGGACACAGATACGCAGTATTTT. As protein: CATSSAGGRQQDTDTQYF.

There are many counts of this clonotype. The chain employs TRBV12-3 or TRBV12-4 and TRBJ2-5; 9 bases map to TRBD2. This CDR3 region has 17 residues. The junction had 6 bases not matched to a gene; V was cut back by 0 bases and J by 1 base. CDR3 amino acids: CASSLAGFSGGQETQYF. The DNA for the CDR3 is TGTGCCAGCAGTTTAGCAGGGTTTAGCGGGGGCCAAGAGACCCAGTACTTC.

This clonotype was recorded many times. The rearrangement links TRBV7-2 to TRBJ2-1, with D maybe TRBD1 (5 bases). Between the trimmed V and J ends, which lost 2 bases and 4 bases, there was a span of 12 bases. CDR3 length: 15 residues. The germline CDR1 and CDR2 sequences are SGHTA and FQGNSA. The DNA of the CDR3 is TGTGCCAGCAGCTTAAAGGCAGGGCTTTACAATGAGCAGTTCTTC. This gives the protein CASSLKAGLYNEQFF.

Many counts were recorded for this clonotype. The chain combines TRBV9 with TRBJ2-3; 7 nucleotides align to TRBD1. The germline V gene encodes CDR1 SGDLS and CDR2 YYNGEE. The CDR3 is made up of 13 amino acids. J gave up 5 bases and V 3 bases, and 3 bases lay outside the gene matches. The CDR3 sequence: CASSETGVDTQYF. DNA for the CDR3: TGTGCCAGCAGCGAAACAGGGGTAGATACGCAGTATTTT.

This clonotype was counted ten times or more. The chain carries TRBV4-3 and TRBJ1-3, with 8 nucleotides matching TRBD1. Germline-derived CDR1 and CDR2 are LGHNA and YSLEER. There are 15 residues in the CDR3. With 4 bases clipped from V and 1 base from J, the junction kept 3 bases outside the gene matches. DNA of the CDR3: TGCGCCAGCAGCCGCGACAGGGGTTCTGGAAACACCATATATTTT. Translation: CASSRDRGSGNTIYF.

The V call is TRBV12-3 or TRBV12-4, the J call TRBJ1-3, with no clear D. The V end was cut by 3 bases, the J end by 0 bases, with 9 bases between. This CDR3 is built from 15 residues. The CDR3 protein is CASSFKGFSGNTIYF. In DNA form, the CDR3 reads TGTGCCAGCAGTTTTAAGGGTTTCTCTGGAAACACCATATATTTT.